Sequencing of this T cell receptor (beta chain) was carried out in a study of T cells in localized non-small cell lung cancer. Here immunoSEQ multiplex PCR was the method, and the copy in TCRdb shows in-frame clones only, minus some. The sample records roughly 89,000 clones, approximately 91% being singletons. This clone was seen a few times. Antigen: not known. Study-level points and caveats: Maximal T cell clonality occurred in uninvolved adjacent lung, with tumor ranking below it. In adjacent lung appeared a median approximately 57 of the top 100 tumor clones.

This receptor was identified in a woman aged 40 to 75 with stage II squamous cell lung carcinoma. Material: PBMCs, obtained before any cancer treatment.

Written as DNA, the CDR3 is TGTGCCAGCAGCCTTACCGGGACTAGCGGACCTTACAATGAGCAGTTCTTC. It yields the protein CASSLTGTSGPYNEQFF. The chain recombines TRBV7-2 with TRBJ2-1; 11 positions agree with TRBD2. Unmatched junction bases numbered 10, after V lost 5 bases and J lost 4 bases. This CDR3 is built from 17 residues. Per the germline V gene, CDR1 is SGHTA and CDR2 is FQGNSA.